One sample yielded the 19 T cell receptor beta chains listed below, sequenced in a study of neurological immune-mediated disorders. A single record per CDR3 protein comes from TCRdb applying MiXCR to the 5' RACE reads. The repertoire includes 70,000 to 90,000 distinct CDR3 sequences, 4.5% to 6.5% of them detected once, and 2% to 2.5% sits in the top ten. Source material: PBMCs. These TCRs come from a woman aged 25 to 39 with multiple sclerosis.

This clonotype was observed at least ten times. J is TRBJ2-7 and V is TRBV20-1; D might be TRBD1 or TRBD2, each matching 5 bases. The V end was cut by 0 bases, the J end by 4 bases, with 16 bases between. The CDR3 loop spans 15 amino acids. Germline loops: CDR1 DFQATT, CDR2 SNEGSKA (reference sequence). The CDR3: CSARDLRDVTYEQYF. The CDR3 DNA sequence: TGCAGTGCTAGAGATTTACGGGACGTAACATACGAGCAGTACTTC.

This clonotype has ten or more counts. The gene calls are TRBV6-1 and TRBJ1-6, with D hard to call. Trimming took off 7 bases at V and 9 bases at J, with 25 bases between the two ends. The CDR3 spans 17 residues. Germline lookup yields CDR1 MNHNS and CDR2 SASEGT. CDR3 in DNA: TGTGCCAGCAAGTCGGCCCGGTTTAGGACGGAAGCTTCACCCCTCCACTTT. Protein: CASKSARFRTEASPLHF.

This clonotype was observed many times. The chain has TRBV4-1 and TRBJ1-1, with D tentatively TRBD1 (6 bases). CDR1 MGHRA and CDR2 YSYEKL come from the germline V gene. V was cut by 3 bases and J by 3 bases, with 14 bases left in between. The CDR3 covers 15 residues. The CDR3 coding sequence is TGCGCCAGCAGCCACGTCTCACAGGGATACACTGAAGCTTTCTTT. Translation: CASSHVSQGYTEAFF.

This clonotype was counted many times. This chain uses TRBV5-1 with TRBJ2-1; 7 bases line up with TRBD2. CDR3 length equals 15 residues. V was clipped by 4 bases and J by 2 bases; unmatched bases: 6. CDR1 and CDR2 (germline): SGHRS, YFSETQ. CDR3 region: CASSAFREAYNEQFF. Written as DNA, the CDR3 is TGCGCCAGCAGCGCTTTCCGGGAGGCCTACAATGAGCAGTTCTTC. Full variable domain (rest looked up from reference TRBV5-1 and TRBJ2-1): KAGVTQTPRYLIKTRGQQVTLSCSPISGHRSVSWYQQTPGQGLQFLFEYFSETQRNKGNFPGRFSGRQFSNSRSEMNVSTLELGDSALYLCASSAFREAYNEQFFGPGTRLTVL.

This clonotype was seen many times. This chain joins TRBV15 and TRBJ2-2, with a tentative D call TRBD2 (6 bases). Looked up from germline, CDR1 is LNHNV and CDR2 is YYDKDF (reference sequence). There are 14 residues in the CDR3. Between the trimmed V and J ends, which lost 0 bases and 6 bases, there was a span of 8 bases. CDR3 loop: CATSRDSGAGELFF. In nucleotides, the CDR3 is TGTGCCACCAGCAGAGATTCGGGGGCCGGGGAGCTGTTTTTT.

This clonotype came up many times. The chain is built from TRBV20-1 and TRBJ1-2; D unclear. This CDR3 comprises 13 residues. Per germline, CDR1 DFQATT and CDR2 SNEGSKA (reference sequence). V lost 3 bases to trimming and J lost 4 bases, with 12 bases between them. In nucleotides, the CDR3 is TGCAGTGCTAGTCCCAGTGCCTTCTATGGCTACACCTTC. Encoded protein: CSASPSAFYGYTF.

This clonotype was counted ten times or more. The chain recombines TRBV5-6 with TRBJ2-1; D call uncertain. Trimming removed 2 bases from V and 8 bases from J, with 8 bases in between. From germline, CDR1 is SGHDT and CDR2 YYEEEE. CDR3 size: 12 residues. The chain's CDR3 is CASSFNGHEQFF. CDR3 nucleotide sequence: TGTGCCAGCAGCTTCAACGGTCATGAGCAGTTCTTC.

This clonotype was counted a few times. The rearrangement uses TRBV5-1 and TRBJ2-2; 10 nucleotides align to TRBD1. The junction had 7 bases not matched to a gene; V was cut back by 1 base and J by 4 bases. The CDR3 totals 17 residues. Germline V lookup: CDR1 SGHRS, CDR2 YFSETQ. CDR3 amino acids: CASSLMAGTGATGELFF. The CDR3 region has the DNA TGCGCCAGCAGCTTGATGGCCGGGACAGGGGCCACCGGGGAGCTGTTTTTT.

This chain joins TRBV5-1 and TRBJ2-3; TRBD2 agrees at 9 bases. This CDR3 is built from 14 residues. V lost 6 bases to trimming and J lost 6 bases; unmatched junction nucleotides: 8. Germline V gene data show CDR1 as SGHRS and CDR2 as YFSETQ. The CDR3 DNA is TGCGCCAGCATGGTAGCGGGAGTGAGGGATACGCAGTATTTT. It encodes CASMVAGVRDTQYF.

This clonotype was counted many times. The V gene is TRBV12-3 or TRBV12-4, the J gene TRBJ1-2; D unclear. The germline V and J ends were trimmed by 6 bases and 4 bases, with 12 bases remaining between them. This CDR3 region has 13 residues. The CDR3 protein is CASSPSEFYGYTF. CDR3 bases: TGTGCCAGCAGCCCCAGTGAGTTCTATGGCTACACCTTC.

This clonotype was picked up many times. The chain uses TRBV20-1 and TRBJ2-1; 7 nucleotides align to TRBD2. The CDR3 consists of 15 residues. Germline V lookup: CDR1 DFQATT, CDR2 SNEGSKA (reference sequence). J lost 2 bases, V lost 1 base, and 5 bases had no gene match. The CDR3 reads CSARGRENPYNEQFF. In DNA form, the CDR3 reads TGCAGTGCTAGAGGGCGGGAGAATCCCTACAATGAGCAGTTCTTC.

This clonotype was picked up many times. J is TRBJ1-5 and V is TRBV7-2; tentatively, D is TRBD1 (6 bases). The V and J ends lost 5 bases and 0 bases respectively, with 11 bases between them. The CDR3 consists of 15 residues. Per the germline V gene, CDR1 is SGHTA and CDR2 is FQGNSA. The CDR3 is CASSEGGNSNQPQHF. CDR3 in DNA: TGTGCCAGCAGCGAAGGGGGGAATAGCAATCAGCCCCAGCATTTT.

The sample holds many counts of this clonotype. The chain's CDR3 is CSAIPGTKVKETQYF. The CDR3 nucleotides read TGCAGTGCTATTCCCGGGACTAAGGTGAAAGAGACCCAGTACTTC. V gene TRBV20-1 combines with J gene TRBJ2-5; 7 bases match TRBD2. This CDR3 spans 15 amino acids. CDR1 is DFQATT and CDR2 is SNEGSKA in the germline V gene (reference sequence). The J segment lost 3 bases and the V segment lost 4 bases, leaving 11 bases of the junction unmatched.

V gene TRBV7-3 combines with J gene TRBJ2-7; 9 bases map to TRBD1. Germline-derived CDR1 and CDR2 are SGHTA and FQGTGA. V lost 5 bases, J lost 1 base, and 9 bases stayed unmatched. There are 16 residues in the CDR3. The CDR3 sequence: CASSPAGTGFSYEQYV. The CDR3 nucleotides read TGTGCCAGCAGCCCGGCCGGGACAGGGTTTTCCTACGAGCAGTACGTC.

This clonotype was counted at least ten times. J is TRBJ2-1 and V is TRBV28; the match to TRBD1 covers 8 bases. Losses at the gene ends were 3 bases for V and 3 bases for J; bases not matched to a gene: 7. CDR1 MDHEN and CDR2 SYDVKM come from the germline V gene. This CDR3 spans 16 amino acids. Here the CDR3 reads CASSFFDRGGYNEQFF. Here the CDR3 DNA reads TGTGCCAGCAGTTTTTTCGACAGGGGAGGCTACAATGAGCAGTTCTTC.

This clonotype appeared many times. This chain connects TRBV12-3 or TRBV12-4 to TRBJ1-3; the match to TRBD1 covers 8 bases. V lost 6 bases to trimming and J lost 4 bases; unmatched junction nucleotides: 2. CDR3 size: 13 residues. The CDR3 bases are TGTGCCAGCAGCTGGGACAGGGGAAACACCATATATTTT. Protein sequence: CASSWDRGNTIYF.

In its sample, this clonotype was seen many times. The chain has TRBV20-1 and TRBJ2-2; D not resolved. Trimming took off 3 bases at V and 4 bases at J, with 6 bases between the two ends. In germline, CDR1 is DFQATT, CDR2 SNEGSKA (reference sequence). CDR3 length: 12 amino acids. The CDR3 DNA reads as TGCAGTGCTAGTGGCAGCACCGGGGAGCTGTTTTTT. Protein sequence: CSASGSTGELFF.

In this sample, this clonotype turned up many times. The chain carries TRBV6-5 and TRBJ1-2; TRBD1 matches 7 bases. Trimming at V came to 8 bases and at J to 3 bases, leaving 9 bases not matched to a gene. Germline CDR1 is MNHEY and CDR2 is SVGAGI. The CDR3 has 14 residues. The chain's CDR3 is CASRPQGYDYGYTF. Written as DNA, the CDR3 is TGTGCCAGCCGTCCACAGGGGTACGACTATGGCTACACCTTC.

This rearrangement joins TRBV5-1 to TRBJ1-2; 9 nucleotides line up with TRBD1. Germline-derived CDR1 and CDR2 are SGHRS and YFSETQ. The V segment lost 1 base and the J segment 2 bases; nucleotides outside the gene matches: 9. This CDR3 is 17 amino acids long. The CDR3 here is CASSLLIPGQGNYGYTF. DNA for the CDR3: TGCGCCAGCAGCTTGCTCATACCGGGACAGGGCAACTATGGCTACACCTTC.